Below are 9 T cell receptor beta chains sequenced from a single sample in a study of Graves' ophthalmopathy and Graves' hyperthyroidism. The TCR beta CDR3 regions underwent amplification from RNA transcripts. First-round RT-PCR relied on HTBI primers, and a second-round multiplex PCR came next. Each CDR3 protein is one row after TCRdb ran MiXCR on the multiplex PCR reads. The sample lists about 600,000 distinct CDR3 sequences; less than 45% were seen once. The sample taken for sequencing was peripheral blood or thyroid tissue (not recorded which). The receptors were gathered from an adult man with Graves' hyperthyroidism.

This rearrangement joins TRBV7-8 to TRBJ1-1; D gene uncertain. Germline V gene data show CDR1 as SGHVS and CDR2 as FQNEAQ. V was trimmed by 5 bases and J by 7 bases, leaving 17 bases between them. The CDR3 is 14 residues long. The CDR3 DNA sequence: TGTGCCAGCAGCGTCGGGAGTCAGAGTGGTGAAGCTTTCTTT. Translation gives CASSVGSQSGEAFF. The full variable domain, completed using reference TRBV7-8 and TRBJ1-1, is GAGVSQSPRYKVAKRGQDVALRCDPISGHVSLFWYQQALGQGPEFLTYFQNEAQLDKSGLPSDRFFAERPEGSVSTLKIQRTQQEDSAVYLCASSVGSQSGEAFFGQGTRLTVV.

This clonotype was counted ten times or more. The CDR3 sequence: CASSLPHGQGSNTEAFF. DNA of the CDR3: TGTGCCAGCAGCTTACCTCACGGACAGGGTTCGAACACTGAAGCTTTCTTT. The chain uses TRBV5-6 and TRBJ1-1, with 8 bases identical to TRBD1. CDR3 length equals 17 residues. J was trimmed by 1 base and V by 2 bases; bases with no gene match: 10. Germline V gene lookup returns CDR1 SGHDT and CDR2 YYEEEE.

With regard to this clonotype: This could be a read error, since a much larger clone is one nucleotide away. The V and J genes are TRBV7-9 and TRBJ1-2; D unclear. This CDR3 is 15 amino acids long. Germline lookup yields CDR1 SEHNR and CDR2 FQNEAQ (reference sequence). Trimming shortened V by 4 bases and J by 2 bases, and 14 bases separated the two germline ends. CDR3 DNA sequence: TGTGCCAGCAGCTCGCAACAGTTTACAAACTATGGCTACACCTTC. This sequence encodes CASSSQQFTNYGYTF. Together with reference TRBV7-9 and TRBJ1-2, the CDR3 gives the full variable domain: DTGVSQNPRHKITKRGQNVTFRCDPISEHNRLYWYRQTLGQGPEFLTYFQNEAQLEKSRLLSDRFSAERPKGSFSTLEIQRTEQGDSAMYLCASSSQQFTNYGYTFGSGTRLTVV.

This clonotype was detected ten times or more. The CDR3 reads CASSESTSKTQYF. The CDR3 nucleotides read TGCGCCAGCAGTGAGTCGACAAGCAAGACCCAGTACTTC. V usage is TRBV10-2 and J usage is TRBJ2-5; D remains unclear. The V end was cut by 0 bases, the J end by 6 bases, with 8 bases between. The CDR3 is 13 amino acids. Germline V gene data show CDR1 as WSHSY and CDR2 as SAAADI.

The V and J genes are TRBV5-4 and TRBJ2-3; D is possibly TRBD1 or TRBD2 (5 bases each). Germline-derived CDR1 and CDR2 are SGHNT and YYREEE (reference sequence). This CDR3 comprises 14 residues. V lost 2 bases, J lost 5 bases, and 12 bases lay in between. The CDR3 reads CASSFGTRGDTQYF. The CDR3 DNA follows: TGTGCCAGCAGCTTCGGGACCCGGGGAGATACGCAGTATTTT. The full variable domain, in which reference TRBV5-4 and TRBJ2-3 provide the parts outside the CDR3, is ETGVTQSPTHLIKTRGQQVTLRCSSQSGHNTVSWYQQALGQGPQFIFQYYREEENGRGNFPPRFSGLQFPNYSSELNVNALELDDSALYLCASSFGTRGDTQYFGPGTRLTVL.

Only a few counts were recorded for this clonotype. The CDR3 DNA reads as TGTGCCACCAGTGATCCCACTACAGATACGCAGTATTTT. Amino acids: CATSDPTTDTQYF. V is TRBV24-1 and J is TRBJ2-3; D uncertain. The V end was cut by 3 bases, the J end by 3 bases, with 6 bases between. Per the germline V gene, CDR1 is KGHDR and CDR2 is SFDVKD. There are 13 residues in the CDR3.

This clonotype showed up many times. V gene TRBV11-2 combines with J gene TRBJ1-1; weak D call: TRBD1 (5 bases). The CDR3 is made up of 14 amino acids. Trimming shortened V by 1 base and J by 1 base, and 7 bases separated the two germline ends. The V gene's germline CDR1 is SGHAT and CDR2 FQNNGV. The CDR3: CASSLGGENTEAFF. The CDR3 region has the DNA TGTGCCAGCAGCTTAGGAGGGGAGAACACTGAAGCTTTCTTT. The variable domain in full, completed from reference TRBV11-2 and TRBJ1-1, reads EAGVAQSPRYKIIEKRQSVAFWCNPISGHATLYWYQQILGQGPKLLIQFQNNGVVDDSQLPKDRFSAERLKGVDSTLKIQPAKLEDSAVYLCASSLGGENTEAFFGQGTRLTVV.

This clonotype was seen repeatedly, ten times or more. The chain is built from TRBV2 and TRBJ2-7, with D perhaps matching TRBD1 (5 bases). Trimming took 3 bases from V and 4 from J, leaving 19 bases between them. The length of the CDR3 is 16 residues. Germline assignment: CDR1 SNHLY and CDR2 FYNNEI. CDR3 sequence (DNA): TGTGCCAGCAGTGATCAGGGATCCGAACGACCTTACGAGCAGTACTTC. This translates into CASSDQGSERPYEQYF.

This clonotype was picked up many times. The chain uses TRBV7-8 and TRBJ2-2; D tentatively fits TRBD1 or TRBD2 (5 bases each). The germline V and J ends were trimmed by 4 bases and 7 bases, with 22 bases remaining between them. The length of the CDR3 is 17 residues. The V gene's germline CDR1 is SGHVS and CDR2 FQNEAQ. The DNA of the CDR3 is TGTGCCAGCAGCTCCACGAGAGAGGGGCAGGTCGGCGGGGAGCTGTTTTTT. It translates to CASSSTREGQVGGELFF.